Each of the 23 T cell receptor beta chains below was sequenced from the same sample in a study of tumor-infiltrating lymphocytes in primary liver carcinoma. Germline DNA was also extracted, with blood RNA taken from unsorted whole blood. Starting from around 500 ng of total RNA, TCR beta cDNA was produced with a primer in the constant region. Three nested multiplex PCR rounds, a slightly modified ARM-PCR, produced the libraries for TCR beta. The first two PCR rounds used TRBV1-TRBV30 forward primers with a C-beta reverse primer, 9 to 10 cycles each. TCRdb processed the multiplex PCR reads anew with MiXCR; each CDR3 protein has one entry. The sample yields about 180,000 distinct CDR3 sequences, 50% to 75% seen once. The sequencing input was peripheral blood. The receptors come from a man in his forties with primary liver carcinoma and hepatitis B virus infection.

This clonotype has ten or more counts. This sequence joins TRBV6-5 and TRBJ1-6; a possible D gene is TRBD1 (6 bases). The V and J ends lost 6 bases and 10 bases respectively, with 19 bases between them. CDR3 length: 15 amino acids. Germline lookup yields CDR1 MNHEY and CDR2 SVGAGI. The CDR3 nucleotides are TGTGCCAGCAGCCCCAAAGTGACAGGACAATCACCCCTCCACTTT. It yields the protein CASSPKVTGQSPLHF.

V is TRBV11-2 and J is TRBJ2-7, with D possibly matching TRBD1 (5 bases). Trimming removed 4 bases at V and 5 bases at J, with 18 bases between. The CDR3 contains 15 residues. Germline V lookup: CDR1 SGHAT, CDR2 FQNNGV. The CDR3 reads CASSSRQCIRHEQYF. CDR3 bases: TGTGCCAGCAGCTCGAGACAGTGTATCCGCCACGAGCAGTACTTC.

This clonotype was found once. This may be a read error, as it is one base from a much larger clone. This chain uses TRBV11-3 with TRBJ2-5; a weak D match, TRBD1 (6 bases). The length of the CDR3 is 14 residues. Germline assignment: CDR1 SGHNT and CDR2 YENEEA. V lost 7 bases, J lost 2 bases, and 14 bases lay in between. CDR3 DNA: TGTGCCAGCATCCCTGGGGGCTATCAAGAGACCCAGTACTTC. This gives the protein CASIPGGYQETQYF.

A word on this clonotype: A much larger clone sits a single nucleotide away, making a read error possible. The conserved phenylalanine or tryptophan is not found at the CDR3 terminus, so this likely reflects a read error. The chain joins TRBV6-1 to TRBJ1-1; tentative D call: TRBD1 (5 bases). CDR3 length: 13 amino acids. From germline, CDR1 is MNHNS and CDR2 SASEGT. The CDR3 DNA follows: TGTGCGGGCGGGCAACACCTCGGGGACGAAGCTTTCCTT. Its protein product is CAGGQHLGDEAFL.

CDR3 DNA sequence: TGTGCCACCAGTGCCTTGGGGGAGTACCAAGAGACCCAGTACTTC. This sequence encodes CATSALGEYQETQYF. The chain employs TRBV24-1 and TRBJ2-5; either TRBD1 or TRBD2 may supply D (5 bases each). Germline V gene sequence: CDR1 KGHDR, CDR2 SFDVKD. Deletions cut 5 bases from V and 0 bases from J, with 12 bases between. There are 15 residues in the CDR3.

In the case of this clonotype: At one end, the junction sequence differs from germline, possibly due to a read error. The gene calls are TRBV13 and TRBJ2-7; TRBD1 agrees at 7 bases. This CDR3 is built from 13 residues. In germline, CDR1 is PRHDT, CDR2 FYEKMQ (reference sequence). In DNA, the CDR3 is TGTGCCAGCAGCTTAAGGACAGGCTACGATCAGTACTTC. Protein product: CASSLRTGYDQYF.

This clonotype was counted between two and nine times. The CDR3 region has the DNA TGTGCCAGCAGCTGGGAACCCGGAGATACGCAGTATTTT. Protein: CASSWEPGDTQYF. This chain links TRBV6-1 with TRBJ2-3; D remains ambiguous. Trimming left V 6 bases short and J 5 bases short, with 12 bases between. The CDR3 runs 13 residues. CDR1 is MNHNS and CDR2 is SASEGT in the germline V gene.

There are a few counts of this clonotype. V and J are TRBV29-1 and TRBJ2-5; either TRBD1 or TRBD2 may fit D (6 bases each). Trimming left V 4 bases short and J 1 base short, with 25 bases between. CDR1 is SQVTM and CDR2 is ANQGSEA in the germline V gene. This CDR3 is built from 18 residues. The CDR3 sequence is CSVGGDGLGGRSQETQYF. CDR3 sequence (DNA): TGCAGCGTTGGAGGGGACGGCCTAGGGGGGCGATCCCAAGAGACCCAGTACTTC.

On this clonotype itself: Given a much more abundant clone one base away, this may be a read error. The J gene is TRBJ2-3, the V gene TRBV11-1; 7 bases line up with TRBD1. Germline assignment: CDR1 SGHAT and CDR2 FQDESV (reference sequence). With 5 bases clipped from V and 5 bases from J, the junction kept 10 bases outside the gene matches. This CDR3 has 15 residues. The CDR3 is CASSPGTAVLDTQYF. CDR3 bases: TGTGCCAGCAGCCCCGGGACAGCGGTACTAGATACGCAGTATTTT.

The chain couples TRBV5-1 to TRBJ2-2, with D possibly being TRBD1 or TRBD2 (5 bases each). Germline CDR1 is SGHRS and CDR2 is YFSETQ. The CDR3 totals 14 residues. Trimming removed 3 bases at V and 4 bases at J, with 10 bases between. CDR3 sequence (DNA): TGCGCCAGCAGCTGGGACGGAATCACCGGGGAGCTGTTTTTT. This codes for CASSWDGITGELFF.

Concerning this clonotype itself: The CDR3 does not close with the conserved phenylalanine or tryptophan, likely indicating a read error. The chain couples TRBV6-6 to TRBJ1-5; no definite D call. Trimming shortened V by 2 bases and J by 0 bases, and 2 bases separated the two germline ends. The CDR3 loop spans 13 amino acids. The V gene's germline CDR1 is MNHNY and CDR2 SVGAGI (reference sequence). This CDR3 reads CASSYGSNQPQHL. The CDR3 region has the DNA TGTGCCAGCAGTTACGGTAGCAATCAGCCCCAGCATTTG.

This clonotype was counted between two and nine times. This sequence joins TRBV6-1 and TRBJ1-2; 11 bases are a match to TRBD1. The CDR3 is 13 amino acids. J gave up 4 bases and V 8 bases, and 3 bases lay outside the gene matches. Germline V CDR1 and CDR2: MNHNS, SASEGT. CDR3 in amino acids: CASCGTGGYGYTF. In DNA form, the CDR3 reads TGTGCCAGCTGCGGGACAGGGGGCTATGGCTACACCTTC.

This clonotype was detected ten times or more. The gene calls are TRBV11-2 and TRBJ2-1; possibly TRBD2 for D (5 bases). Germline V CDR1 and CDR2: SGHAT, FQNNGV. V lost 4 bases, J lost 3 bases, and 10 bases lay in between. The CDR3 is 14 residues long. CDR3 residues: CASSSRTFYNEQFF. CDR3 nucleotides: TGTGCCAGCAGCTCTCGGACTTTCTACAATGAGCAGTTCTTC.

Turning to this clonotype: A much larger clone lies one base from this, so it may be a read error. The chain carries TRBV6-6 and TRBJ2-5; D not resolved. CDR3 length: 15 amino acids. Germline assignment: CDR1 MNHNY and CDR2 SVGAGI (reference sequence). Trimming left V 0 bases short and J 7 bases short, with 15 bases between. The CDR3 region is CASSYSREFVGTQYF. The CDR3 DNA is TGTGCCAGCAGTTACTCGAGAGAGTTCGTAGGGACCCAGTACTTC.

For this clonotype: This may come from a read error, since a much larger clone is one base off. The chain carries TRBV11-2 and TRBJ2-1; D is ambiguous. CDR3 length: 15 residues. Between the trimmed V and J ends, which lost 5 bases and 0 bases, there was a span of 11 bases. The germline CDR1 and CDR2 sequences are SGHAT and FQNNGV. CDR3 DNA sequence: TGTGCCAGCAGCGCCTGGGCGTACTCCTACAATGAGCAGTTCTTC. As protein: CASSAWAYSYNEQFF.

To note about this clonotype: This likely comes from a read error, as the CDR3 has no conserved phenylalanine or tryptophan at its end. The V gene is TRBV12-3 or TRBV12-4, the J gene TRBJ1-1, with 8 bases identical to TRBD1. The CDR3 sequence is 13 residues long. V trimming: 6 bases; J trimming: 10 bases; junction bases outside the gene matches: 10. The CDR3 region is CASRSGQEDLAFL. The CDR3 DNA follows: TGTGCCAGCAGGTCGGGACAGGAGGATTTAGCTTTCCTT.

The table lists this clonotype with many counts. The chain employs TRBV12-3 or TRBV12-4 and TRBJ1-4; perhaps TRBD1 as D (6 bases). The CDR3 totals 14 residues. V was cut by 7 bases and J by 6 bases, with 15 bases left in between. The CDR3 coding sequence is TGTGCCAGCAAATTGACAGGTTCAGATGAAAAACTGTTTTTT. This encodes CASKLTGSDEKLFF.

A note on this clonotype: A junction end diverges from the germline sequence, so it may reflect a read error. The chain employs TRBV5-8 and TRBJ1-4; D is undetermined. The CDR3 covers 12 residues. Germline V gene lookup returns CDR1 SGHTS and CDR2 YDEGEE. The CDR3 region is CANSSGREKLFF. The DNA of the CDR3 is TGTGCCAACAGCTCAGGTCGAGAAAAACTGTTTTTT.

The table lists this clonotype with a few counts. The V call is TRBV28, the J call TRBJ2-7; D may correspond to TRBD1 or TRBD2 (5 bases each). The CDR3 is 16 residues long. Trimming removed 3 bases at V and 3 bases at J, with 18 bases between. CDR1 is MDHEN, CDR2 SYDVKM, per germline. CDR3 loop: CASSFRGQSPSYEQYF. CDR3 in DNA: TGTGCCAGCAGTTTCCGGGGCCAGAGTCCAAGCTACGAGCAGTACTTC.

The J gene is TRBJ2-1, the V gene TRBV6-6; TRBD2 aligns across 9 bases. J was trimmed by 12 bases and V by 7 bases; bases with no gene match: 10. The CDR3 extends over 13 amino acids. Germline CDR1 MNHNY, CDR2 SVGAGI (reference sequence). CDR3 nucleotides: TGTGCCAGCACCCACCCGACTAGCGGTGGGCAGTTCTTC. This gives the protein CASTHPTSGGQFF.

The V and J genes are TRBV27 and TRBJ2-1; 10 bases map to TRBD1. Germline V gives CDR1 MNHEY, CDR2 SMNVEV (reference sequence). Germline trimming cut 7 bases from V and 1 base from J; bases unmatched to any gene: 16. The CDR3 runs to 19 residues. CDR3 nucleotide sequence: TGTGCCAGCACCATGACAGGGGGCACCGCCCAGGGATCCTACAATGAGCAGTTCTTC. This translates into CASTMTGGTAQGSYNEQFF.

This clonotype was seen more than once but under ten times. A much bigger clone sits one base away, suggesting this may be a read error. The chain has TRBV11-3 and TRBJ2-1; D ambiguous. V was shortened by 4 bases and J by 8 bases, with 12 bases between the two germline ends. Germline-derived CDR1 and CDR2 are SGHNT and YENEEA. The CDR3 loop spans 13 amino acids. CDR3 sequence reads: CASSSGPNDEQFF. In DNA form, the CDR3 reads TGTGCCAGCAGCTCGGGCCCAAACGATGAGCAGTTCTTC. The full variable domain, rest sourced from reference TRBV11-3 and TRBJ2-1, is EAGVVQSPRYKIIEKKQPVAFWCNPISGHNTLYWYLQNLGQGPELLIRYENEEAVDDSQLPKDRFSAERLKGVDSTLKIQPAELGDSAVYLCASSSGPNDEQFFGPGTRLTVL.

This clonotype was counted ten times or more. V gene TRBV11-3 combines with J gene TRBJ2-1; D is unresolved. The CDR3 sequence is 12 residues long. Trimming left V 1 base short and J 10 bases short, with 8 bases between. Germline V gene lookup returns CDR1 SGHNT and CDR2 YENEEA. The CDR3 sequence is CASSLATQEQFF. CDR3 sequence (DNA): TGTGCCAGCAGCTTAGCAACTCAGGAGCAGTTCTTC.